This entry lists 29 T cell receptor beta chains sequenced from one sample in a study of blood T cell repertoires in COVID-19. The method was immunoSEQ multiplex PCR; TCRdb's version includes in-frame clones alone and lacks a portion of them. The table has 230,000 or so clones, around 88% seen once; the top ten hold under 2.5%. The sample consisted of PBMCs or T cells enriched from blood (not recorded which). These receptor sequences come from a woman between 40 and 55 years old with acute COVID-19.

The chain has TRBV19 and TRBJ1-1; TRBD1 agrees at 7 bases. Looked up from germline, CDR1 is LNHDA and CDR2 is SQIVND (reference sequence). V gave up 4 bases and J gave up 7 bases; unmatched junction bases: 6. This CDR3 comprises 13 residues. The CDR3 DNA reads TGTGCCAGTAGTACCCTCCGACAGGGTGAAGCTTTCTTT. Protein sequence: CASSTLRQGEAFF.

This clone was detected only once. The chain uses TRBV18 and TRBJ1-4; D is uncertain. V was shortened by 6 bases and J by 0 bases, with 14 bases between the two germline ends. Per the germline V gene, CDR1 is KGHSH and CDR2 is LQKENI. The CDR3 runs 16 residues. The DNA of the CDR3 is TGTGCCAGCTCTCTCTCACCAACTACAACTAATGAAAAACTGTTTTTT. It encodes CASSLSPTTTNEKLFF.

The genes are TRBV29-1 and TRBJ2-5; 7 bases match TRBD2. V shed 5 bases, J shed 5 bases, and the junction held 5 bases outside the gene matches. The CDR3 contains 12 residues. Germline lookup yields CDR1 SQVTM and CDR2 ANQGSEA. CDR3 DNA sequence: TGCAGCGTTTTGGGGGGAGGGGAGACCCAGTACTTC. This sequence encodes CSVLGGGETQYF. The full variable domain, rest sourced from reference TRBV29-1 and TRBJ2-5, is SAVISQKPSRDICQRGTSLTIQCQVDSQVTMMFWYRQQPGQSLTLIATANQGSEATYESGFVIDKFPISRPNLTFSTLTVSNMSPEDSSIYLCSVLGGGETQYFGPGTRLLVL.

The gene calls are TRBV6-5 and TRBJ1-5, with a tentative D call TRBD1 (5 bases). Germline CDR1 and CDR2: MNHEY and SVGAGI. The CDR3 is 16 residues long. Deletions cut 4 bases from V and 0 bases from J, with 13 bases between. The CDR3 region is CASSSSGQGSNQPQHF. DNA for the CDR3: TGTGCCAGCAGTTCCTCAGGACAAGGTAGCAATCAGCCCCAGCATTTT.

This chain uses TRBV19 with TRBJ1-2; possible D gene TRBD1, 5 bases. Per germline, CDR1 LNHDA and CDR2 SQIVND (reference sequence). The CDR3 totals 13 residues. The V end was cut by 3 bases, the J end by 5 bases, with 10 bases between. The CDR3 DNA is TGTGCCAGTAGTATTGACAGAGAGTATGGCTACACCTTC. This gives the protein CASSIDREYGYTF.

The J gene is TRBJ2-5, the V gene TRBV24-1; D not resolved. The CDR3 consists of 11 residues. Deletions cut 7 bases from V and 7 bases from J, with 9 bases between. Germline V gene sequence: CDR1 KGHDR, CDR2 SFDVKD. The CDR3 DNA reads TGTGCCACCAGCCATACTGGGACCCAGTACTTC. Translating gives CATSHTGTQYF.

This rearrangement joins TRBV6-5 to TRBJ2-3, with 8 positions matching TRBD2. After removal of 8 bases from V and 9 bases from J, the junction contained 13 bases not matched to a gene. From germline, CDR1 is MNHEY and CDR2 SVGAGI. The CDR3 is made up of 14 amino acids. The CDR3 DNA follows: TGTGCCAGCTGGACGGGGGGGGCGGGCGAGACGCAGTATTTT. Protein: CASWTGGAGETQYF.

The chain recombines TRBV7-6 with TRBJ2-1; 8 bases map to TRBD2. CDR3 length equals 16 residues. The germline V gene has CDR1 SGHVS and CDR2 FNYEAQ. Trimming removed 4 bases from V and 7 bases from J; junction bases left unmatched: 12. CDR3 nucleotides: TGTGCCAGCAGCTCCTCGTCTAGCGGGTATTGGAATGAGCAGTTCTTC. Residues: CASSSSSSGYWNEQFF.

The rearrangement links TRBV5-6 to TRBJ2-2; 10 nucleotides match TRBD2. Trimming cost V 0 bases and J 9 bases; bases outside gene matches: 5. Germline V lookup: CDR1 SGHDT, CDR2 YYEEEE. CDR3 length equals 15 residues. CDR3 protein: CASSLGVAGGRELFF. The CDR3 DNA sequence: TGTGCCAGCAGCTTGGGAGTAGCGGGAGGTCGGGAGCTGTTTTTT.

The CDR3 loop is CASTLDGGGSWDTQYF. CDR3 nucleotide sequence: TGCGCCAGCACCTTAGACGGTGGAGGGAGTTGGGATACGCAGTATTTT. The chain combines TRBV5-1 with TRBJ2-3, with a weak D call TRBD2 (6 bases). The CDR3 extends over 16 amino acids. CDR1 is SGHRS, CDR2 YFSETQ, per germline. V lost 6 bases, J lost 6 bases, and 23 bases lay in between.

The J gene is TRBJ1-2, the V gene TRBV5-1; 7 positions agree with TRBD1. The CDR3 runs to 17 residues. CDR1 SGHRS and CDR2 YFSETQ come from the germline V gene. Trimming removed 4 bases from V and 0 bases from J; junction bases left unmatched: 12. The CDR3 bases are TGCGCCAGCAGCCCCCAAGGGGGCGCTTTGGCTAACTATGGCTACACCTTC. It specifies CASSPQGGALANYGYTF.

V and J are TRBV5-4 and TRBJ2-7; D possibly corresponds to TRBD1 (6 bases). Trimming stripped 4 bases from V and 3 bases from J, with 11 bases between. CDR3 length: 13 residues. Germline values: CDR1 SGHNT, CDR2 YYREEE (reference sequence). The CDR3 loop reads CASSPGRGYEQYF. The CDR3 DNA follows: TGTGCCAGCAGCCCGGGCAGGGGCTACGAGCAGTACTTC.

In nucleotides, the CDR3 is TGCGCCAGCAGACGGACTTTCTACAATGAGCAGTTCTTC. This gives the protein CASRRTFYNEQFF. The V call is TRBV4-1, the J call TRBJ2-1; D might be TRBD2 (5 bases). Trimming shortened V by 6 bases and J by 3 bases, and 9 bases separated the two germline ends. Germline assignment: CDR1 MGHRA and CDR2 YSYEKL. CDR3 length: 13 residues.

The chain joins TRBV19 to TRBJ1-2; perhaps TRBD1 as D (6 bases). The CDR3 loop spans 14 amino acids. V dropped 4 bases and J dropped 2 bases, with 11 bases sitting between them. Germline V gene sequence: CDR1 LNHDA, CDR2 SQIVND (reference sequence). CDR3 nucleotides: TGTGCCAGTAGTAGGGACACAATGAACTATGGCTACACCTTC. Amino acid sequence: CASSRDTMNYGYTF.

V gene TRBV7-9 combines with J gene TRBJ1-2; 7 nucleotides agree with TRBD1. Trimming cost V 2 bases and J 2 bases; bases outside gene matches: 5. Germline CDR1 reads SEHNR; CDR2 reads FQNEAQ (reference sequence). This CDR3 region has 15 residues. CDR3 region: CASSLWGRGNYGYTF. The CDR3 DNA is TGTGCCAGCAGCTTATGGGGCAGGGGGAACTATGGCTACACCTTC.

The rearrangement links TRBV19 to TRBJ1-4; TRBD1 is a possible D gene (5 bases). V lost 5 bases and J 3 bases, leaving 13 bases between the germline ends. Germline CDR1 LNHDA, CDR2 SQIVND (reference sequence). The CDR3 has 15 residues. CDR3 bases: TGTGCCAGTAGTCTCCCGGGGGGGGCTAATGAAAAACTGTTTTTT. It encodes CASSLPGGANEKLFF.

The chain couples TRBV6-5 to TRBJ1-1, with TRBD1 matching 8 bases. This CDR3 region has 13 residues. The germline V gene encodes CDR1 MNHEY and CDR2 SVGAGI. V gave up 4 bases and J gave up 6 bases; unmatched junction bases: 4. The CDR3 DNA reads as TGTGCCAGCAGTTGGGGACAGGATTCTGAAGCTTTCTTT. Encoded protein: CASSWGQDSEAFF.

V is TRBV7-9 and J is TRBJ1-4, with D unclear. The CDR3 consists of 15 residues. The germline gives CDR1 SEHNR, CDR2 FQNEAQ (reference sequence). The germline V and J ends were trimmed by 4 bases and 8 bases, with 17 bases remaining between them. CDR3 sequence: CASSYPSPRGEKLFF. The CDR3 nucleotides are TGTGCCAGCAGCTACCCGTCCCCTAGAGGGGAAAAACTGTTTTTT.

The chain carries TRBV5-1 and TRBJ2-1; D is undetermined. CDR1 SGHRS and CDR2 YFSETQ come from the germline V gene. This CDR3 is 12 amino acids long. V was cut by 0 bases and J by 7 bases, with 5 bases left in between. DNA for the CDR3: TGCGCCAGCAGCTTGGCCGGGAATGAGCAGTTCTTC. Translated: CASSLAGNEQFF.

This chain connects TRBV24-1 to TRBJ1-5; TRBD1 is a possible D gene (5 bases). Germline V gene data show CDR1 as KGHDR and CDR2 as SFDVKD. Deletions cut 0 bases from V and 5 bases from J, with 13 bases between. The length of the CDR3 is 16 residues. CDR3 nucleotide sequence: TGTGCCACCAGTGATTTGGGGGCTGGACCAGATCAGCCCCAGCATTTT. Amino acid sequence: CATSDLGAGPDQPQHF.

This clone appeared once. This sequence joins TRBV27 and TRBJ2-7, with D perhaps TRBD1 (6 bases). This CDR3 is built from 14 residues. The V end lost 5 bases, the J end lost 2 bases, and 13 bases lay between the germline ends. The V gene's germline CDR1 is MNHEY and CDR2 SMNVEV (reference sequence). The CDR3 region has the DNA TGTGCCAGCAGTATACAGGGAGCAGCCTACGAGCAGTACTTC. Protein: CASSIQGAAYEQYF.

The rearrangement uses TRBV4-3 and TRBJ1-1; a possible D gene is TRBD1 (5 bases). Trimming pared 0 bases from V and 2 bases from J, leaving 13 bases between. The germline V gene has CDR1 LGHNA and CDR2 YSLEER. The CDR3 spans 16 residues. The CDR3 region has the DNA TGCGCCAGCAGCCAAGATCCGGGGGACCTTAACACTGAAGCTTTCTTT. Amino acids: CASSQDPGDLNTEAFF.

The CDR3 sequence: CASSQDRGGMGELFF. The CDR3 DNA reads TGCGCCAGCAGCCAAGATCGAGGGGGAATGGGGGAGCTGTTTTTT. The chain recombines TRBV4-3 with TRBJ2-2, with D perhaps matching TRBD1 (6 bases). The germline CDR1 and CDR2 sequences are LGHNA and YSLEER. V gave up 0 bases and J gave up 8 bases, with 13 bases separating them. This CDR3 contains 15 residues.

J is TRBJ2-2 and V is TRBV6-5, with D unresolved. CDR3 size: 14 residues. Trimming cost V 8 bases and J 0 bases, with 10 bases left between them. CDR1 is MNHEY and CDR2 is SVGAGI in the germline V gene. The CDR3 bases are TGTGCCAGCGCTCATCTAACGAACACCGGGGAGCTGTTTTTT. It yields the protein CASAHLTNTGELFF.

The rearrangement links TRBV19 to TRBJ1-2; 7 bases align to TRBD1. The CDR3 sequence is 15 residues long. V shed 1 base and J 2 bases; nucleotides not matched to a gene: 4. Per germline, CDR1 LNHDA and CDR2 SQIVND (reference sequence). The CDR3, as DNA: TGTGCCAGTAGTATAGTATGGGGACAGAACTATGGCTACACCTTC. Translating gives CASSIVWGQNYGYTF.

This clone came up a few times. This sequence joins TRBV27 and TRBJ2-1; 13 bases are shared with TRBD2. V lost 5 bases and J lost 7; bases outside the gene matches: 8. This CDR3 contains 16 residues. The germline V gene has CDR1 MNHEY and CDR2 SMNVEV (reference sequence). CDR3 protein: CASSSVGLAGPNEQFF. The CDR3 DNA reads TGTGCCAGCAGTAGTGTGGGACTAGCGGGACCGAATGAGCAGTTCTTC.

The chain employs TRBV9 and TRBJ2-5; TRBD2 aligns across 10 bases. Germline V gene sequence: CDR1 SGDLS, CDR2 YYNGEE. CDR3 length: 16 amino acids. J gave up 4 bases and V 0 bases, and 6 bases lay outside the gene matches. In nucleotides, the CDR3 is TGTGCCAGCAGCGTAGCGGAGCGGGGGGGCCGAGAGACCCAGTACTTC. This codes for CASSVAERGGRETQYF.

The CDR3 loop is CASSEDSYYGYTF. CDR3 DNA sequence: TGCGCCAGCAGCGAGGACAGCTACTATGGCTACACCTTC. This chain connects TRBV5-1 to TRBJ1-2, with D tentatively TRBD1 (6 bases). This CDR3 region has 13 residues. V was clipped by 4 bases and J by 3 bases, with 10 bases between them. The germline gives CDR1 SGHRS, CDR2 YFSETQ.

The rearrangement links TRBV6-2 or TRBV6-3 to TRBJ2-7; 7 positions match TRBD2. V shed 0 bases and J 0 bases; nucleotides not matched to a gene: 8. Germline values: CDR1 MNHEY, CDR2 SVGEGT. The CDR3 runs 17 residues. CDR3 region: CASSYSETSTSSYEQYV. The DNA of the CDR3 is TGTGCCAGCAGTTACTCGGAGACTAGCACGAGCTCCTACGAGCAGTACGTC.